This TCR beta chain stems from a study of Graves' ophthalmopathy and Graves' hyperthyroidism. Study observations and caveats: Among thyroid clonotypes expanded above 0.001 frequency, most also appeared in blood.

From RNA, the CDR3 regions of TCR beta chains were amplified and sequenced. First-round RT-PCR relied on HTBI primers, and a second-round multiplex PCR came next. TCRdb independently ran MiXCR on the multiplex PCR reads; one entry per CDR3 protein. The profile shows 1 million to 1.3 million distinct CDR3 sequences, 35% to 45% of them singletons. This clonotype turned up a few times. The antigen is not known. Clinical symptoms, serum thyroxine, TRAb, thyroid ultrasound and orbital computed tomography determined diagnosis. With 5 bases clipped from V and 3 bases from J, the junction kept 10 bases outside the gene matches. There are 16 residues in the CDR3. Germline V CDR1 and CDR2: SEHNR, FQNEAQ (reference sequence).

Sequencing used peripheral blood or thyroid tissue (not recorded which). The V call is TRBV7-9, the J call TRBJ1-5; 7 positions match TRBD1. This sequence was found in an adult man with Graves' hyperthyroidism. CDR3 bases: TGTGCCAGCAGCCGCGGAAGGACAGGACCCAATCAGCCCCAGCATTTT. As protein: CASSRGRTGPNQPQHF.